The table lists the clone carrying this T cell receptor beta chain with a few counts. Its antigen is not known. The sample is drawn from a study of T cell repertoires in cytomegalovirus infection. Study as a whole: CMV infection together with matching HLA type was indicated by public TCR beta signatures.

J lost 6 bases, V lost 5 bases, and 9 bases had no gene match. The CDR3 spans 16 residues. From germline, CDR1 is SGHTA and CDR2 FQGNSA. General study findings and limits: CMV carriers having the relevant HLA were flagged by cumulative public TCR beta family frequency. It was HLA-C-restricted CMV-specific TCR beta clonotypes that dominated the response ex vivo.

TCRdb re-called the reads through MiXCR, storing one row per CDR3 protein. The sample has around 95,000 distinct CDR3 sequences; about 31% are singletons. The sample here was CD8+ T cells from cultured PBMCs, taken from culture after CMV antigen stimulation. This sequence originates from a human donor in good health (CMV status not recorded). Some clones in this sample may be carry-over from other donors' samples. V and J are TRBV7-2 and TRBJ2-2; 10 nucleotides agree with TRBD2. Written as DNA, the CDR3 is TGTGCCAGCAGCATTAACAGCGGGGGGGCGGCCGGGGAGCTGTTTTTT. Translating gives CASSINSGGAAGELFF.